The source of this T cell receptor (beta chain) is a study of shared clonotypes between healthy human individuals. The assay was immunoSEQ multiplex PCR, and TCRdb's table has in-frame clones only and misses some. The sample records about 1,500,000 clones, roughly 97% being singletons. Trimming took 8 bases from V and 4 from J, leaving 8 bases between them. Germline V gives CDR1 SGHVS, CDR2 FNYEAQ. This CDR3 region has 12 residues. The rearrangement links TRBV7-6 to TRBJ2-2; tentatively, D is TRBD2 (6 bases). Sequenced material: naive CD4+ T cells sorted from blood. Subset of the sample: CD45RA+ positively selected. The clonotype originates from a man younger than 40 in good health. The CDR3 loop is CASGRFTGELFF. In DNA form, the CDR3 reads TGTGCCAGCGGGAGGTTCACCGGGGAGCTGTTTTTT.